What follows describes a single T cell receptor (beta chain). The antigen is unknown. Trimming pared 7 bases from V and 6 bases from J, leaving 19 bases between. Looked up from germline, CDR1 is MNHEY and CDR2 is SVGEGT. The CDR3 covers 14 residues. Both RNA and DNA were isolated together from approximately 20-30 mg of bulk tissue that had not been sorted. The data were obtained in a study of tumor-infiltrating lymphocytes in primary liver carcinoma. Whole-study results and caveats: In tumor-adjacent and tumor-blood pairs, overlap was lower than in tumor region pairs. Against blood, tumors held a significantly higher top-250-clone fraction (p = 0.039).

Production of TCR beta cDNA used roughly 480 ng total RNA together with a constant-region primer. Researchers made the TCR beta libraries by running three nested multiplex PCR rounds with slightly modified ARM-PCR. The study ran its first two PCR rounds for approximately 10 cycles each, using TRBV1-TRBV30 forward primers and a C-beta reverse primer. Each CDR3 protein is one row after TCRdb ran MiXCR on the multiplex PCR reads. The sample records about 96,000 distinct CDR3 sequences, around 68% being singletons. The chain links TRBV6-2 or TRBV6-3 to TRBJ2-7; D possibly corresponds to TRBD2 (6 bases). The sample comprised tumor-adjacent normal liver tissue. The source of this sequence is a man aged 35 to 55 with primary liver carcinoma and hepatitis B virus infection. CDR3 protein: CASNPTCGNSEQYF. For the CDR3, the DNA is TGTGCCAGCAATCCGACTTGCGGGAATTCCGAGCAGTACTTC.